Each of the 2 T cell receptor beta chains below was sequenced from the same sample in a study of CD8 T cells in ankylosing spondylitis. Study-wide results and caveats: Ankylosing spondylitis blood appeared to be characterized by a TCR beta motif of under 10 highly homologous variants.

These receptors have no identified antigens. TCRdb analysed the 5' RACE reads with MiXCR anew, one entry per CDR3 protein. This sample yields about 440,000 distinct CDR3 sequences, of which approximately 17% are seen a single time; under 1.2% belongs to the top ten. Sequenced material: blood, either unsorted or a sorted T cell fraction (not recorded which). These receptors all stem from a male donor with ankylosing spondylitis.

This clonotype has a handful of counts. The CDR3 spells CASSLGAGQGVYYGYTF. The CDR3 DNA reads TGCGCCAGCAGCTTAGGTGCGGGACAGGGTGTTTACTATGGCTACACCTTC. V is TRBV5-1 and J is TRBJ1-2; 9 bases are a match to TRBD1. Germline CDR1 reads SGHRS; CDR2 reads YFSETQ. The length of the CDR3 is 17 residues. With V trimmed by 2 bases and J by 3 bases, 11 bases remained unmatched.

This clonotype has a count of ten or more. The chain's CDR3 is CASSLWPANTEAFF. The CDR3 coding sequence is TGTGCCAGCAGCTTATGGCCCGCGAACACTGAAGCTTTCTTT. This chain joins TRBV7-9 and TRBJ1-1; D gene unclear. The V gene's germline CDR1 is SEHNR and CDR2 FQNEAQ (reference sequence). V lost 2 bases and J lost 1, with 8 bases in between. The CDR3 loop spans 14 amino acids.